This T cell receptor beta chain was identified in a study of molecular identifiers for immune sequencing clone quantification. There are a few counts of this clonotype. The antigen is not known. In preparing bulk TCR libraries, previously described methods and listed TCR primers were used. TCRdb itself ran the PCR reads through MiXCR, one entry per CDR3 protein. The table records about 500,000 distinct CDR3 sequences, around 25% of them present only once. Researchers sorted naive CD8 T cells as cells that were CD8+CD4-CCR7+CD45RA+. General observations from the study: Clones that exceeded 20 RNA copies held over 99% of effector molecules, yet under 1% in naive cells.

This TCR came from a human donor in good health. Some libraries in this study had Jurkat cell RNA spiked in. The sample consisted of naive CD8+ T cells from blood, with Jurkat cell RNA spiked in. Subset defined: FACS-sorted CD8+CD4-CCR7+CD45RA+ naive T cells.

CDR3 region: CAWAPHLAGYTF. The CDR3 DNA is TGTGCCTGGGCACCCCATCTTGCTGGCTACACCTTC. The chain joins TRBV30 to TRBJ1-2; D gene unclear. The V end lost 5 bases, the J end lost 7 bases, and 14 bases lay between the germline ends. The CDR3 covers 12 residues. CDR1 is GTSNPN, CDR2 SVGIG, per germline (reference sequence).